These 17 T cell receptor beta chains were sequenced from one sample in a study of T cell responses to AZD1222 COVID-19 vaccine. Using immunoSEQ multiplex PCR, the repertoire was profiled, and TCRdb retains in-frame clones only, with some absent. The table lists about 100,000 clones, 87% of them singletons, with under 3% in the top ten. The specimen was peripheral blood, collected 28 days after the second AZD1222 dose. All receptors come from an adult who received the AZD1222 COVID-19 vaccine.

The CDR3 region has the DNA TGTGCCTGGGTCCGGCGGGACCCAAACAATGAGCAGTTCTTC. Its translation is CAWVRRDPNNEQFF. The V gene is TRBV30, the J gene TRBJ2-1; the D gene is possibly TRBD2 (6 bases). The germline gives CDR1 GTSNPN, CDR2 SVGIG (reference sequence). V was pared by 5 bases and J by 5 bases, with 16 bases between. The CDR3 covers 14 residues.

The chain combines TRBV28 with TRBJ1-1; D gene unclear. Trimming cost V 10 bases and J 4 bases, with 16 bases left between them. Germline V gene lookup returns CDR1 MDHEN and CDR2 SYDVKM. The CDR3 has 13 amino acids. CDR3 bases: TGTGCCATCCTAGGGCCTATTTTCACTGAAGCTTTCTTT. Translation: CAILGPIFTEAFF.

This rearrangement joins TRBV7-2 to TRBJ2-7; D perhaps matches TRBD1 (5 bases). The CDR3 has 15 amino acids. In germline, CDR1 is SGHTA, CDR2 FQGNSA. The ends were cut back, 6 bases at V and 2 bases at J, with 17 bases in the middle. The chain's CDR3 is CASSQVGHPTYEQYF. DNA of the CDR3: TGTGCCAGCAGTCAAGTGGGGCACCCTACCTACGAGCAGTACTTC.

The rearrangement uses TRBV6-5 and TRBJ2-3; the D gene is possibly TRBD2 (6 bases). This CDR3 is built from 13 residues. Trimming took 8 bases from V and 1 from J, leaving 10 bases between them. Germline CDR1 reads MNHEY; CDR2 reads SVGAGI. CDR3 region: CASVVAGTDTQYF. CDR3 coding DNA: TGTGCCAGCGTGGTAGCGGGCACAGATACGCAGTATTTT.

CDR3 sequence: CASSLARASNEQYF. Written as DNA, the CDR3 is TGTGCCAGCAGCTTAGCCCGGGCTTCGAACGAGCAGTACTTC. The rearrangement uses TRBV7-2 and TRBJ2-7; D uncertain. There are 14 residues in the CDR3. The germline V and J ends were trimmed by 0 bases and 5 bases, with 11 bases remaining between them. In germline, CDR1 is SGHTA, CDR2 FQGNSA.

This clone was observed once. The chain carries TRBV19 and TRBJ2-3, with 10 bases identical to TRBD1. Germline V lookup: CDR1 LNHDA, CDR2 SQIVND (reference sequence). With V trimmed by 5 bases and J by 6 bases, 11 bases remained unmatched. CDR3 length: 16 amino acids. The CDR3 DNA reads TGTGCCAGTAGTCCAGCGACAGGGGGCCTGTTTGATACGCAGTATTTT. Translating gives CASSPATGGLFDTQYF.

This clone showed up just once. The J gene is TRBJ2-1, the V gene TRBV11-2; 8 bases align to TRBD2. The V segment lost 6 bases and the J segment 8 bases; nucleotides outside the gene matches: 15. From germline, CDR1 is SGHAT and CDR2 FQNNGV. The CDR3 covers 16 residues. The CDR3 loop reads CASRPPLAGTGHEQFF. CDR3 nucleotide sequence: TGTGCCAGCAGACCCCCTCTAGCGGGCACGGGCCATGAGCAGTTCTTC.

The gene calls are TRBV29-1 and TRBJ1-1; D may be TRBD1 (5 bases). Trimming pared 6 bases from V and 8 bases from J, leaving 19 bases between. The germline gives CDR1 SQVTM, CDR2 ANQGSEA. The CDR3 spans 13 residues. The CDR3 sequence: CSVRPPGGWEAFF. Here the CDR3 DNA reads TGCAGCGTCAGACCTCCGGGGGGATGGGAAGCTTTCTTT.

V is TRBV6-6 and J is TRBJ2-7, with 11 bases fitting TRBD1. Germline V lookup: CDR1 MNHNY, CDR2 SVGAGI (reference sequence). The CDR3 has 15 residues. V gave up 5 bases and J gave up 2 bases; unmatched junction bases: 5. CDR3 region: CASSPRDRGAYEQYF. CDR3 DNA: TGTGCCAGCAGTCCCCGGGACAGGGGGGCCTACGAGCAGTACTTC.

The chain uses TRBV5-6 and TRBJ1-2; unclear D gene. Germline V lookup: CDR1 SGHDT, CDR2 YYEEEE. Trimming cost V 3 bases and J 6 bases, with 6 bases left between them. This CDR3 region has 11 residues. The CDR3 reads CASSSRDGYTF. For the CDR3, the DNA is TGTGCCAGCAGCTCCCGGGATGGCTACACCTTC.

The rearrangement links TRBV4-1 to TRBJ2-7; 9 positions agree with TRBD1. After removal of 3 bases from V and 3 bases from J, the junction contained 6 bases not matched to a gene. Germline CDR1 is MGHRA and CDR2 is YSYEKL. The CDR3 is 15 amino acids. The CDR3 nucleotides read TGCGCCAGCAGCCAGGTATGGGGACAGGGCTACGAGCAGTACTTC. Its translation is CASSQVWGQGYEQYF.

The chain couples TRBV6-2 or TRBV6-3 to TRBJ2-7; 9 nucleotides line up with TRBD2. CDR1 MNHEY and CDR2 SVGEGT come from the germline V gene. Trimming at V came to 2 bases and at J to 2 bases, leaving 4 bases not matched to a gene. The CDR3 sequence is 15 residues long. CDR3 residues: CASSYPTSGAYEQYF. The CDR3 DNA sequence: TGTGCCAGCAGTTACCCGACTAGCGGTGCCTACGAGCAGTACTTC.

This chain connects TRBV5-1 to TRBJ1-1; TRBD1 agrees at 10 bases. Losses at the gene ends were 0 bases for V and 10 bases for J; bases not matched to a gene: 6. This CDR3 has 14 amino acids. Germline CDR1 and CDR2: SGHRS and YFSETQ. CDR3 DNA: TGCGCCAGCAGCTTGGCCCGGACAGGGGGATCAGCTTTCTTT. Translating gives CASSLARTGGSAFF.

The chain employs TRBV27 and TRBJ2-5; the match to TRBD2 covers 9 bases. The CDR3 is 15 residues long. Germline CDR1 MNHEY, CDR2 SMNVEV (reference sequence). Trimming removed 5 bases from V and 4 bases from J; junction bases left unmatched: 8. The CDR3 coding sequence is TGTGCCAGCAGTCCAATAGCGGGAGCTATAGAGACCCAGTACTTC. Encoded protein: CASSPIAGAIETQYF.

This rearrangement joins TRBV30 to TRBJ2-5; tentative D call: TRBD2 (6 bases). V was clipped by 4 bases and J by 4 bases, with 7 bases between them. Per the germline V gene, CDR1 is GTSNPN and CDR2 is SVGIG (reference sequence). The CDR3 totals 11 residues. CDR3 amino acids: CAWTGRETQYF. DNA of the CDR3: TGTGCCTGGACCGGGAGAGAGACCCAGTACTTC.

The V gene is TRBV7-9, the J gene TRBJ1-1, with TRBD1 identical over 10 bases. The CDR3 is made up of 15 amino acids. Losses at the gene ends were 5 bases for V and 4 bases for J; bases not matched to a gene: 7. Germline CDR1 SEHNR, CDR2 FQNEAQ (reference sequence). In DNA form, the CDR3 reads TGTGCCAGCAGCCCGAGACAGGGGGCGGTCACTGAAGCTTTCTTT. Its protein is CASSPRQGAVTEAFF.

This chain links TRBV7-3 with TRBJ1-2, with 10 positions matching TRBD1. Germline loops: CDR1 SGHTA, CDR2 FQGTGA. The CDR3 spans 13 residues. Trimming took 5 bases from V and 7 from J; bases not matched to a gene: 4. In DNA form, the CDR3 reads TGTGCCAGCAGCCCCGGACAGGGGGGTGGCTACACCTTC. Protein: CASSPGQGGGYTF.